Listed here are 27 T cell receptor beta chains from one sample, sequenced in a study of blood T cell repertoires in COVID-19. Sequenced by immunoSEQ multiplex PCR; TCRdb stores in-frame clones only, minus some. Among under 200,000 clones, about 85% were seen once, and the ten largest hold 5% to 6%. The specimen was peripheral blood. The receptors were sampled from a woman aged 45-60 years with COVID-19, enrolled during active disease.

The gene calls are TRBV7-8 and TRBJ2-1; no reliable D call. Germline lookup yields CDR1 SGHVS and CDR2 FQNEAQ. This CDR3 spans 13 amino acids. V was cut by 5 bases and J by 6 bases, with 11 bases left in between. Written as DNA, the CDR3 is TGTGCCAGCAGCATACCTTCAGGCAATGAGCAGTTCTTC. It specifies CASSIPSGNEQFF.

The chain carries TRBV11-2 and TRBJ2-5; tentative D call: TRBD1 (5 bases). Germline CDR1 is SGHAT and CDR2 is FQNNGV. The V gene lost 1 base and the J gene lost 5 bases, with 17 bases spanning the gap. CDR3 length equals 16 residues. The CDR3 sequence: CASSLVALGAGETQYF. CDR3 DNA: TGTGCCAGCAGCTTAGTAGCATTAGGGGCCGGGGAGACCCAGTACTTC.

The V gene is TRBV12-3 or TRBV12-4, the J gene TRBJ1-4; D not certain. Deletions cut 6 bases from V and 5 bases from J, with 10 bases between. CDR3 length: 13 amino acids. CDR3 region: CASSRESNEKLFF. For the CDR3, the DNA is TGTGCCAGCAGCCGCGAGAGCAATGAAAAACTGTTTTTT.

CDR3 region: CASSLVSEQFF. The CDR3 DNA is TGTGCCAGCAGCTTAGTTAGCGAGCAGTTCTTC. This chain links TRBV11-2 with TRBJ2-1; D unresolved. This CDR3 spans 11 amino acids. Germline lookup yields CDR1 SGHAT and CDR2 FQNNGV. V shed 1 base and J shed 10 bases, with 5 bases lying between them.

This clone was detected only a few times. The rearrangement links TRBV28 to TRBJ2-7; TRBD2 matches 9 bases. The CDR3 runs 15 residues. With V trimmed by 6 bases and J by 4 bases, 10 bases remained unmatched. CDR1 is MDHEN, CDR2 SYDVKM, per germline. The CDR3 DNA follows: TGTGCCAGCAGAAATACCGGGACTAGCAGGTACGAGCAGTACTTC. This codes for CASRNTGTSRYEQYF. The variable domain in full, completed from reference TRBV28 and TRBJ2-7, reads DVKVTQSSRYLVKRTGEKVFLECVQDMDHENMFWYRQDPGLGLRLIYFSYDVKMKEKGDIPEGYSVSREKKERFSLILESASTNQTSMYLCASRNTGTSRYEQYFGPGTRLTVT.

The chain recombines TRBV3-1 (or the pseudogene TRBV3-2) with TRBJ1-3; no clear D gene. The CDR3 runs to 12 residues. Germline CDR1 is LGHDT and CDR2 is YNNKEL (reference sequence). V was clipped by 4 bases and J by 4 bases, with 5 bases between them. CDR3 sequence reads: CASSLQGNTIYF. The CDR3 nucleotides read TGTGCCAGCAGCCTCCAAGGAAACACCATATATTTT.

This chain uses TRBV5-1 with TRBJ2-2, with 13 nucleotides matching TRBD2. The ends lost 4 bases at V and 4 bases at J; junction bases unmatched: 7. The length of the CDR3 is 17 residues. In germline, CDR1 is SGHRS, CDR2 YFSETQ. CDR3 coding DNA: TGCGCCAGCAGCGCGGAGGGACTAGCGGGGTTCACCGGGGAGCTGTTTTTT. Encoded protein: CASSAEGLAGFTGELFF.

This clone was counted a few times. Here the CDR3 DNA reads TGTGCCAGCAGCTTTAGCCCGGAAGAGACCCAGTACTTC. It yields the protein CASSFSPEETQYF. This chain uses TRBV7-9 with TRBJ2-5; D call uncertain. The V gene's germline CDR1 is SEHNR and CDR2 FQNEAQ (reference sequence). This CDR3 is built from 13 residues. Trimming removed 3 bases at V and 3 bases at J, with 8 bases between.

This rearrangement joins TRBV27 to TRBJ2-7; 7 bases agree with TRBD1. V lost 0 bases, J lost 0 bases, and 2 bases stayed unmatched. Germline V gene lookup returns CDR1 MNHEY and CDR2 SMNVEV (reference sequence). CDR3 length equals 15 residues. The CDR3: CASSLSAGGSYEQYF. The CDR3, as DNA: TGTGCCAGCAGTTTATCGGCAGGGGGCTCCTACGAGCAGTACTTC.

The V call is TRBV16, the J call TRBJ1-1; D call uncertain. This CDR3 spans 14 amino acids. The germline gives CDR1 KGHSY, CDR2 FQNENV. Trimming took off 3 bases at V and 0 bases at J, with 8 bases between the two ends. The CDR3 spells CASSQVSVNTEAFF. CDR3 in DNA: TGTGCCAGCAGCCAGGTGTCAGTGAACACTGAAGCTTTCTTT.

The rearrangement uses TRBV7-6 and TRBJ2-2; D possibly corresponds to TRBD1 (5 bases). The CDR3 runs 15 residues. The ends were cut back, 2 bases at V and 2 bases at J, with 9 bases in the middle. CDR1 and CDR2 from the germline V gene are SGHVS and FNYEAQ. The CDR3 region has the DNA TGTGCCAGCAGCTTACAGGGATTTAACACCGGGGAGCTGTTTTTT. This sequence encodes CASSLQGFNTGELFF.

The chain has TRBV11-2 and TRBJ1-4, with TRBD1 as a possible D gene (6 bases). This CDR3 is 15 amino acids long. Trimming took off 3 bases at V and 7 bases at J, with 15 bases between the two ends. In germline, CDR1 is SGHAT, CDR2 FQNNGV. CDR3 sequence (DNA): TGTGCCAGCAGCTTCCCGGCGGGGGCAAGTGAAAAACTGTTTTTT. It codes for CASSFPAGASEKLFF.

V is TRBV7-6 and J is TRBJ2-5, with D possibly matching TRBD2 (6 bases). The V gene's germline CDR1 is SGHVS and CDR2 FNYEAQ. Deletions cut 4 bases from V and 5 bases from J, with 17 bases between. CDR3 length: 15 residues. The CDR3 protein is CASSSNPGVRETQYF. In nucleotides, the CDR3 is TGTGCCAGCAGCTCCAACCCGGGGGTGAGGGAGACCCAGTACTTC.

In DNA, the CDR3 is TGTGCCAGCAGTTCCGGGACAGGGGCAAACTATGGCTACACCTTC. Protein sequence: CASSSGTGANYGYTF. The V gene is TRBV6-6, the J gene TRBJ1-2, with 10 bases fitting TRBD1. V lost 4 bases to trimming and J lost 2 bases; unmatched junction nucleotides: 4. Germline V gene lookup returns CDR1 MNHNY and CDR2 SVGAGI (reference sequence). This CDR3 has 15 amino acids.

The CDR3: CASSLGAGGPDGELFF. The CDR3, as DNA: TGCGCCAGCAGCTTGGGAGCGGGGGGGCCGGACGGGGAGCTGTTTTTT. The chain recombines TRBV5-1 with TRBJ2-2; 10 bases line up with TRBD2. The ends lost 0 bases at V and 7 bases at J; junction bases unmatched: 6. Germline-derived CDR1 and CDR2 are SGHRS and YFSETQ. The CDR3 runs 16 residues.

The J gene is TRBJ1-3, the V gene TRBV28, with 8 bases identical to TRBD1. The CDR3 runs 13 residues. V shed 6 bases and J 8 bases; nucleotides not matched to a gene: 6. Germline V gene sequence: CDR1 MDHEN, CDR2 SYDVKM. CDR3 residues: CASRGQGAYTIYF. For the CDR3, the DNA is TGTGCCAGCAGGGGGCAGGGGGCCTACACCATATATTTT.

The CDR3 loop reads CASSSYRGPEAFF. The CDR3 DNA follows: TGTGCCAGCAGCTCATACAGGGGGCCTGAAGCTTTCTTT. V usage is TRBV11-1 and J usage is TRBJ1-1; 9 bases are a match to TRBD1. This CDR3 spans 13 amino acids. After removal of 4 bases from V and 6 bases from J, the junction contained 3 bases not matched to a gene. Germline V CDR1 and CDR2: SGHAT, FQDESV (reference sequence).

The chain carries TRBV15 and TRBJ1-2; the D is unclear. The ends were cut back, 0 bases at V and 5 bases at J, with 10 bases in the middle. Germline V gene data show CDR1 as LNHNV and CDR2 as YYDKDF (reference sequence). There are 14 residues in the CDR3. This chain's CDR3 is CATSRDRSRYGYTF. In DNA, the CDR3 is TGTGCCACCAGCAGAGACCGGTCCCGTTATGGCTACACCTTC.

The chain joins TRBV9 to TRBJ1-4; D may be TRBD1 (5 bases). Between the trimmed V and J ends, which lost 3 bases and 6 bases, there was a span of 15 bases. The CDR3 extends over 15 amino acids. Germline V gene lookup returns CDR1 SGDLS and CDR2 YYNGEE. The CDR3 DNA sequence: TGTGCCAGCAGCGGGACCTCAGGGATCGATGAAAAACTGTTTTTT. Its translation: CASSGTSGIDEKLFF.

The CDR3 sequence: CASSDLWGPSSYNEQFF. CDR3 DNA: TGTGCCAGCAGTGATCTTTGGGGCCCTAGCTCCTACAATGAGCAGTTCTTC. The rearrangement links TRBV6-1 to TRBJ2-1; the D gene is possibly TRBD1 (5 bases). The length of the CDR3 is 17 residues. V lost 3 bases and J lost 0, with 15 bases in between. Germline assignment: CDR1 MNHNS and CDR2 SASEGT.

This chain links TRBV19 with TRBJ2-1, with 9 nucleotides matching TRBD2. The CDR3 runs to 14 residues. Germline-derived CDR1 and CDR2 are LNHDA and SQIVND (reference sequence). V shed 7 bases, J shed 7 bases, and the junction held 8 bases outside the gene matches. This CDR3 is CASKERGDRNEQFF. The DNA of the CDR3 is TGTGCCAGTAAAGAGCGGGGGGACCGAAATGAGCAGTTCTTC.

The chain links TRBV5-1 to TRBJ2-1; no reliable D call. The ends were cut back, 0 bases at V and 7 bases at J, with 5 bases in the middle. There are 12 residues in the CDR3. Looked up from germline, CDR1 is SGHRS and CDR2 is YFSETQ. For the CDR3, the DNA is TGCGCCAGCAGCTTGGGTCCGAATGAGCAGTTCTTC. Its protein is CASSLGPNEQFF.

The rearrangement joins TRBV27 to TRBJ2-7; 12 bases line up with TRBD2. V lost 1 base to trimming and J lost 4 bases; unmatched junction nucleotides: 2. The CDR3 is made up of 15 amino acids. Germline V gene sequence: CDR1 MNHEY, CDR2 SMNVEV (reference sequence). The CDR3: CASSLLTSGGYEQYF. CDR3 nucleotide sequence: TGTGCCAGCAGTTTATTGACTAGCGGGGGTTACGAGCAGTACTTC.

V usage is TRBV6-2 or TRBV6-3 and J usage is TRBJ1-4; 7 bases are shared with TRBD1. This CDR3 has 14 amino acids. The germline CDR1 and CDR2 sequences are MNHEY and SVGEGT. Losses at the gene ends were 5 bases for V and 3 bases for J; bases not matched to a gene: 3. CDR3 DNA sequence: TGTGCCAGCAGTACAGGGGATTCTAATGAAAAACTGTTTTTT. Translation: CASSTGDSNEKLFF.

This sequence joins TRBV7-2 and TRBJ1-5; unclear D gene. V was shortened by 2 bases and J by 2 bases, with 4 bases between the two germline ends. Germline lookup yields CDR1 SGHTA and CDR2 FQGNSA. There are 13 residues in the CDR3. The chain's CDR3 is CASSLTGNQPQHF. As DNA, the CDR3 is TGTGCCAGCAGCTTAACGGGCAATCAGCCCCAGCATTTT. Full variable domain (remainder filled in from reference TRBV7-2 and TRBJ1-5): GAGVSQSPSNKVTEKGKDVELRCDPISGHTALYWYRQSLGQGLEFLIYFQGNSAPDKSGLPSDRFSAERTGGSVSTLTIQRTQQEDSAVYLCASSLTGNQPQHFGDGTRLSIL.

The chain employs TRBV7-9 and TRBJ1-1; possible D gene TRBD1, 5 bases. V lost 1 base and J lost 0, with 9 bases in between. The CDR3 totals 15 residues. The germline gives CDR1 SEHNR, CDR2 FQNEAQ (reference sequence). CDR3 amino acids: CASSLGQGMNTEAFF. Here the CDR3 DNA reads TGTGCCAGCAGCTTAGGGCAGGGCATGAACACTGAAGCTTTCTTT.

The chain carries TRBV7-2 and TRBJ1-1; 9 bases agree with TRBD1. V lost 2 bases to trimming and J lost 3 bases; unmatched junction nucleotides: 1. There are 14 residues in the CDR3. Germline V gene sequence: CDR1 SGHTA, CDR2 FQGNSA. CDR3 DNA: TGTGCCAGCAGCTTAAGACAGGGGGACACTGAAGCTTTCTTT. It specifies CASSLRQGDTEAFF.